This T cell receptor (beta chain) was sequenced for a study of blood T cells in healthy people across ages. A sample-barcoded 5' primer and a J-beta primer mix were used in a second PCR of about 7 to 12 cycles. From the 5' RACE reads, TCRdb called clonotypes with MiXCR, one entry per CDR3 protein. Of 380,000 or so distinct CDR3 sequences in the sample, over 45% were seen once. In this sample, this clonotype turned up a few times. There are 14 residues in the CDR3. The V gene's germline CDR1 is LGHDT and CDR2 YNNKEL (reference sequence). V was trimmed by 3 bases and J by 1 base, leaving 9 bases between them.

The clonotype originates from a man aged 60 to 75 in good health. Material for sequencing was blood. The chain couples TRBV3-1 to TRBJ1-1, with D maybe TRBD1 (5 bases). The CDR3 DNA follows: TGTGCCAGCAGCCACGGGCAGGGGAACACTGAAGCTTTCTTT. Its translation is CASSHGQGNTEAFF.